Following are 21 T cell receptor beta chains from one sample sequenced in a study of T cell responses to AZD1222 COVID-19 vaccine (dated by TCRdb to the early 2020s). Taken with the paper, the label for time point translates to: baseline before first vaccination. Library method: the immunoSEQ multiplex PCR assay. What TCRdb holds here is the immuneACCESS table cut down to in-frame rearrangements. Part of the clones is not present; checked against another copy, under half of the missing clones reflect an unresolved V gene, and the others are unexplained. The table for this sample lists 100,000 to 120,000 clones; 85% to 90% of them were counted only once. The ten largest clones capture around 9.1% of the sample. The sample consisted of peripheral blood, taken on day 0 of AZD1222 vaccination. The receptors stem from an adult in good health.

The chain carries TRBV3-1 (or the pseudogene TRBV3-2) and TRBJ1-6; 7 positions agree with TRBD1. The CDR3 length is 17 residues. V shed 0 bases and J 10 bases; nucleotides not matched to a gene: 12. CDR1 is LGHDT and CDR2 is YNNKEL in the germline V gene (reference sequence). The CDR3 DNA sequence: TGTGCCAGCAGCCAAGAGCTGACAGGGCGGGTAGAATCACCCCTCCACTTT. Its translation is CASSQELTGRVESPLHF.

This rearrangement joins TRBV19 to TRBJ2-1, with D uncertain. The CDR3 sequence is 15 residues long. Trimming took off 6 bases at V and 4 bases at J, with 16 bases between the two ends. Per the germline V gene, CDR1 is LNHDA and CDR2 is SQIVND (reference sequence). CDR3 nucleotides: TGTGCCAGTAGATCCCCGGGTAGTATTTACAATGAGCAGTTCTTC. Encoded protein: CASRSPGSIYNEQFF.

The chain employs TRBV5-4 and TRBJ2-7; TRBD1 matches 8 bases. Looked up from germline, CDR1 is SGHNT and CDR2 is YYREEE (reference sequence). After removal of 2 bases from V and 2 bases from J, the junction contained 6 bases not matched to a gene. This CDR3 region has 15 residues. CDR3: CASSFDRGTTYEQYF. CDR3 nucleotides: TGTGCCAGCAGCTTTGACAGGGGAACAACCTACGAGCAGTACTTC.

The gene calls are TRBV2 and TRBJ2-7; D is unclear. Germline V gene sequence: CDR1 SNHLY, CDR2 FYNNEI. This CDR3 spans 13 amino acids. V was pared by 4 bases and J by 3 bases, with 10 bases between. The chain's CDR3 is CASSVQRLYEQYF. CDR3 nucleotide sequence: TGTGCCAGCAGTGTTCAAAGACTCTACGAGCAGTACTTC.

This chain joins TRBV6-1 and TRBJ2-7; unclear D gene. The germline V gene encodes CDR1 MNHNS and CDR2 SASEGT. Between the trimmed V and J ends, which lost 1 base and 2 bases, there was a span of 9 bases. This CDR3 has 14 residues. Written as DNA, the CDR3 is TGTGCCAGCAGTGAAGAACTATTTACCTACGAGCAGTACTTC. Translating it yields CASSEELFTYEQYF.

This chain uses TRBV27 with TRBJ2-7; D assignment may be TRBD1 or TRBD2 (6 bases each). CDR3 size: 15 residues. V was clipped by 7 bases and J by 3 bases, with 19 bases between them. Germline V gives CDR1 MNHEY, CDR2 SMNVEV (reference sequence). The DNA of the CDR3 is TGTGCCAGCACCCCAGGTGGGGGGCTACACTACGAGCAGTACTTC. It yields the protein CASTPGGGLHYEQYF.

The genes are TRBV27 and TRBJ2-2; D ambiguous. The CDR3 totals 13 residues. CDR1 is MNHEY and CDR2 is SMNVEV in the germline V gene (reference sequence). V was shortened by 2 bases and J by 5 bases, with 6 bases between the two germline ends. For the CDR3, the DNA is TGTGCCAGCAGTTTAACCCTAACCGGGGAGCTGTTTTTT. This codes for CASSLTLTGELFF.

This sequence joins TRBV19 and TRBJ2-2, with 8 nucleotides matching TRBD1. Trimming took 0 bases from V and 1 from J; bases not matched to a gene: 7. Germline CDR1 reads LNHDA; CDR2 reads SQIVND (reference sequence). The CDR3 has 18 residues. CDR3 DNA: TGTGCCAGTAGTATAGATCTATATGGACAGGGGAACACCGGGGAGCTGTTTTTT. Its protein product is CASSIDLYGQGNTGELFF. Based on the CDR3 plus reference TRBV19 and TRBJ2-2, the full variable domain is DGGITQSPKYLFRKEGQNVTLSCEQNLNHDAMYWYRQDPGQGLRLIYYSQIVNDFQKGDIAEGYSVSREKKESFPLTVTSAQKNPTAFYLCASSIDLYGQGNTGELFFGEGSRLTVL.

The rearrangement joins TRBV11-2 to TRBJ2-3; 9 bases match TRBD2. The germline gives CDR1 SGHAT, CDR2 FQNNGV. V shed 0 bases, J shed 6 bases, and the junction held 4 bases outside the gene matches. CDR3 length: 15 amino acids. CDR3 DNA sequence: TGTGCCAGCAGCTTAGACCTAGCGGGATGGGATACGCAGTATTTT. Its translation: CASSLDLAGWDTQYF.

The rearrangement joins TRBV7-9 to TRBJ2-1; 12 positions match TRBD2. V dropped 5 bases and J dropped 9; count of bases not matched to a gene: 14. The CDR3 has 17 residues. In germline, CDR1 is SEHNR, CDR2 FQNEAQ (reference sequence). The CDR3 protein is CASSARGLAGGVGEQFF. As DNA, the CDR3 is TGTGCCAGCAGCGCCCGGGGTCTAGCGGGAGGGGTAGGTGAGCAGTTCTTC.

V usage is TRBV6-5 and J usage is TRBJ2-7, with D possibly TRBD2 on 6 matching bases. CDR3 size: 13 residues. The V end was cut by 7 bases, the J end by 1 base, with 11 bases between. Germline V CDR1 and CDR2: MNHEY, SVGAGI. CDR3 in DNA: TGTGCCAGCACACCGGGACTTTCCTACGAGCAGTACTTC. Protein sequence: CASTPGLSYEQYF.

This clone was seen once. The chain is built from TRBV3-1 (or the pseudogene TRBV3-2) and TRBJ1-5; possible D gene TRBD1, 6 bases. This CDR3 contains 14 residues. The V gene's germline CDR1 is LGHDT and CDR2 YNNKEL (reference sequence). V gave up 3 bases and J gave up 3 bases, with 9 bases separating them. CDR3 residues: CASSQTGYNQPQHF. CDR3 coding DNA: TGTGCCAGCAGCCAGACAGGCTACAATCAGCCCCAGCATTTT.

The V gene is TRBV28, the J gene TRBJ2-7; TRBD2 aligns across 10 bases. The CDR3 extends over 12 amino acids. From germline, CDR1 is MDHEN and CDR2 SYDVKM. V dropped 9 bases and J dropped 9; count of bases not matched to a gene: 8. The CDR3 DNA sequence: TGTGCCAGTTCCTCGGGACTAGCGTCGCAGTACTTC. This codes for CASSSGLASQYF.

This chain joins TRBV11-2 and TRBJ2-1; D unclear. V dropped 0 bases and J dropped 6 bases, with 12 bases sitting between them. This CDR3 has 15 residues. Germline CDR1 reads SGHAT; CDR2 reads FQNNGV. The CDR3 bases are TGTGCCAGCAGCTTAGATCTCGGTCTAGGCAATGAGCAGTTCTTC. Translation gives CASSLDLGLGNEQFF.

The chain recombines TRBV11-2 with TRBJ2-1; weak D call: TRBD1 (5 bases). This CDR3 has 14 residues. Trimming stripped 1 base from V and 6 bases from J, with 10 bases between. Germline lookup yields CDR1 SGHAT and CDR2 FQNNGV. The CDR3 nucleotides are TGTGCCAGCAGCTTAGCAGGGCCGGCCAATGAGCAGTTCTTC. The encoded protein is CASSLAGPANEQFF.

The chain links TRBV6-5 to TRBJ1-5, with 7 bases matching TRBD1. The germline V gene encodes CDR1 MNHEY and CDR2 SVGAGI. CDR3 length: 14 amino acids. Losses at the gene ends were 7 bases for V and 7 bases for J; bases not matched to a gene: 10. CDR3 region: CASIEGAEAQPQHF. The CDR3 region has the DNA TGTGCCAGCATCGAGGGGGCAGAGGCCCAGCCCCAGCATTTT.

This rearrangement joins TRBV24-1 to TRBJ2-3, with TRBD1 matching 10 bases. The CDR3 spans 13 residues. J gave up 6 bases and V 7 bases, and 3 bases lay outside the gene matches. CDR1 is KGHDR, CDR2 SFDVKD, per germline. CDR3 amino acids: CATRGQGMDTQYF. CDR3 nucleotide sequence: TGTGCCACCAGGGGACAGGGGATGGATACGCAGTATTTT.

V usage is TRBV10-3 and J usage is TRBJ2-7; 7 bases map to TRBD1. The CDR3 is 12 residues long. Looked up from germline, CDR1 is ENHRY and CDR2 is SYGVKD. Trimming cost V 11 bases and J 3 bases; bases outside gene matches: 7. The CDR3 DNA is TGTGCCGTCCGGGACAGCCTCTACGAGCAGTACTTC. Its translation: CAVRDSLYEQYF.

This sequence joins TRBV18 and TRBJ1-1, with 7 bases aligning to TRBD1. The CDR3 is 17 amino acids. V lost 3 bases, J lost 0 bases, and 10 bases stayed unmatched. Germline loops: CDR1 KGHSH, CDR2 LQKENI. This CDR3 reads CASSPDRVGALNTEAFF. In DNA form, the CDR3 reads TGTGCCAGCTCACCCGACAGGGTTGGGGCTTTGAACACTGAAGCTTTCTTT.

This rearrangement joins TRBV27 to TRBJ2-7; the match to TRBD2 covers 10 bases. CDR3 length: 15 amino acids. V gave up 5 bases and J gave up 5 bases; unmatched junction bases: 9. From germline, CDR1 is MNHEY and CDR2 SMNVEV (reference sequence). CDR3 sequence: CASSPLASGSDEQYF. DNA for the CDR3: TGTGCCAGCAGTCCCCTGGCTAGCGGGAGTGACGAGCAGTACTTC.

The rearrangement joins TRBV7-9 to TRBJ2-3, with D perhaps matching TRBD1 or TRBD2 (5 bases each). V lost 5 bases and J 5 bases, leaving 17 bases between the germline ends. Germline-derived CDR1 and CDR2 are SEHNR and FQNEAQ (reference sequence). The CDR3 has 15 residues. The CDR3 coding sequence is TGTGCCAGCAGCCCGACAGACTCTGGGGGAGATACGCAGTATTTT. Translated: CASSPTDSGGDTQYF.